The entry below gives a single TCR beta chain sequence along with its context. This sample is part of a study of shared clonotypes between healthy human individuals. The CDR3 has 16 amino acids. Trimming at V came to 0 bases and at J to 5 bases, leaving 3 bases not matched to a gene. In germline, CDR1 is SGHNT, CDR2 YYREEE (reference sequence). All the donors were Caucasian adults who lived in Nashville, Tennessee. A CD45RA-negative memory subset and a CD45RA+ naive subset were separated from the CD4+ cells. In the original processing: Filtering differed for immunoSEQ, which gave only junction sequences without quality scores. Some clones are missing from TCRdb's copy, which holds only in-frame ones; the method was immunoSEQ multiplex PCR. The V and J calls and clone size were taken over from that table, and D and trimming were inferred from the DNA. The table records millions of clones, 85% to 95% of them present only once.

The V call is TRBV5-4, the J call TRBJ1-6, with 9 bases fitting TRBD1. Sample: naive CD4+ T cells sorted from blood. The subset here: CD45RA+ positively selected. This sequence was found in a man younger than 35 in good health. CDR3 coding DNA: TGTGCCAGCAGCTTGGGAACAGGGGGCCATAATTCACCCCTCCACTTT. Protein sequence: CASSLGTGGHNSPLHF.